A single sample is the source of the 22 T cell receptor beta chains below, sequenced in a study of CD8 T cells in Susac syndrome. Reverse transcription of roughly 0.5 to 1 ug RNA was carried out with random hexamers. TCRdb re-derived calls from the immunoSEQ multiplex PCR reads in MiXCR, one entry per CDR3 protein. The sample lists some 100,000 distinct CDR3 sequences, roughly 95% occurring once. The source material was CD4+ T cells from PBMCs. The source is a human donor in good health.

This clonotype appeared once. The chain has TRBV7-9 and TRBJ1-2, with D possibly TRBD1 on 6 matching bases. Per the germline V gene, CDR1 is SEHNR and CDR2 is FQNEAQ (reference sequence). V lost 5 bases, J lost 2 bases, and 12 bases lay in between. This CDR3 is built from 14 residues. CDR3 in DNA: TGTGCCAGCAGCCCGGACAGAGGAAACTATGGCTACACCTTC. Amino acid sequence: CASSPDRGNYGYTF.

This chain joins TRBV7-9 and TRBJ1-2; tentative D call: TRBD1 (5 bases). Trimming pared 5 bases from V and 6 bases from J, leaving 7 bases between. CDR3 length equals 11 residues. CDR1 is SEHNR and CDR2 is FQNEAQ in the germline V gene (reference sequence). CDR3 sequence reads: CASSQGDGYTF. In DNA, the CDR3 is TGTGCCAGCAGCCAGGGAGATGGCTACACCTTC.

The chain uses TRBV20-1 and TRBJ2-7, with D possibly being TRBD2 (6 bases). This CDR3 region has 13 residues. Trimming removed 3 bases from V and 6 bases from J, with 15 bases in between. Germline loops: CDR1 DFQATT, CDR2 SNEGSKA (reference sequence). The CDR3 reads CSASKRELGEQYF. The CDR3 nucleotides are TGCAGTGCTAGCAAACGGGAGCTCGGCGAGCAGTACTTC.

The rearrangement joins TRBV2 to TRBJ2-3; the D gene is possibly TRBD1 (6 bases). The CDR3 covers 15 residues. V was trimmed by 3 bases and J by 8 bases, leaving 18 bases between them. Germline V gene data show CDR1 as SNHLY and CDR2 as FYNNEI. The CDR3 coding sequence is TGTGCCAGCAGTGAGGACAGTCCGGGCATAGGTACGCAGTATTTT. Translating it yields CASSEDSPGIGTQYF.

V usage is TRBV29-1 and J usage is TRBJ2-1; TRBD2 is a possible D gene (6 bases). V lost 6 bases and J 8 bases, leaving 20 bases between the germline ends. Looked up from germline, CDR1 is SQVTM and CDR2 is ANQGSEA. The CDR3 runs 14 residues. DNA for the CDR3: TGCAGCGTCCTTTCTCCCGGGAGTGTGGATGAGCAGTTCTTC. Its translation: CSVLSPGSVDEQFF.

This sequence joins TRBV3-1 and TRBJ2-5, with no clear D. V was cut by 3 bases and J by 1 base, with 3 bases left in between. The length of the CDR3 is 12 residues. CDR1 and CDR2 (germline): LGHDT, YNNKEL (reference sequence). The CDR3 DNA reads as TGTGCCAGCAGCCATGCCCAAGAGACCCAGTACTTC. Translation: CASSHAQETQYF.

The chain combines TRBV12-5 with TRBJ1-5; 7 nucleotides agree with TRBD1. The CDR3 is made up of 17 amino acids. Germline CDR1 LGHNT, CDR2 FRNRAP. Losses at the gene ends were 2 bases for V and 2 bases for J; bases not matched to a gene: 9. Here the CDR3 reads CASGLITGESGNQPQHF. The CDR3 DNA sequence: TGTGCTAGTGGTTTGATCACAGGGGAGAGCGGCAATCAGCCCCAGCATTTT. Using reference TRBV12-5 and TRBJ1-5 for the parts outside the CDR3, the full variable domain is DARVTQTPRHKVTEMGQEVTMRCQPILGHNTVFWYRQTMMQGLELLAYFRNRAPLDDSGMPKDRFSAEMPDATLATLKIQPSEPRDSAVYFCASGLITGESGNQPQHFGDGTRLSIL.

The chain carries TRBV29-1 and TRBJ1-5; D not resolved. The germline CDR1 and CDR2 sequences are SQVTM and ANQGSEA. V lost 5 bases, J lost 0 bases, and 8 bases lay in between. CDR3 size: 13 residues. The CDR3 spells CSVRQDSNQPQHF. In DNA, the CDR3 is TGCAGCGTTCGGCAGGATAGCAATCAGCCCCAGCATTTT.

This chain uses TRBV11-2 with TRBJ2-5; 9 bases are a match to TRBD2. Per the germline V gene, CDR1 is SGHAT and CDR2 is FQNNGV. This CDR3 comprises 15 residues. Trimming removed 5 bases from V and 7 bases from J; junction bases left unmatched: 11. CDR3 nucleotide sequence: TGTGCCAGCAGCGCCCAGACTAGCGGACGGGGGACCCAGTACTTC. Encoded protein: CASSAQTSGRGTQYF.

The V call is TRBV6-2 or TRBV6-3, the J call TRBJ2-5, with TRBD1 matching over 8 bases. V lost 2 bases, J lost 1 base, and 6 bases stayed unmatched. Germline assignment: CDR1 MNHEY and CDR2 SVGEGT. The CDR3 is 16 residues long. CDR3 nucleotide sequence: TGTGCCAGCAGTTACGGGACAGGAACCGTCCAAGAGACCCAGTACTTC. Its protein is CASSYGTGTVQETQYF.

The chain has TRBV7-2 and TRBJ1-2, with 7 bases lining up with TRBD1. Germline CDR1 is SGHTA and CDR2 is FQGNSA. This CDR3 has 14 residues. V gave up 5 bases and J gave up 0 bases; unmatched junction bases: 3. The CDR3 loop is CASSRTGPNYGYTF. The CDR3 DNA reads TGTGCCAGCAGCCGGACAGGTCCTAACTATGGCTACACCTTC.

This rearrangement joins TRBV6-1 to TRBJ2-3; D gene unclear. V was clipped by 6 bases and J by 0 bases, with 13 bases between them. Germline assignment: CDR1 MNHNS and CDR2 SASEGT. The CDR3 spans 15 residues. CDR3 in amino acids: CASRDPSISTDTQYF. CDR3 bases: TGTGCCAGCAGGGACCCTTCGATTAGCACAGATACGCAGTATTTT.

The V and J genes are TRBV7-6 and TRBJ2-7; D not certain. Trimming took 2 bases from V and 2 from J, leaving 7 bases between them. Germline V gene data show CDR1 as SGHVS and CDR2 as FNYEAQ. The CDR3 is 13 amino acids. CDR3 in amino acids: CASSLRSTYEQYF. CDR3 DNA sequence: TGTGCCAGCAGCTTAAGGTCGACCTACGAGCAGTACTTC.

CDR3 in DNA: TGTGCCAGCAGCTTCACTCTGCACAGCTCTGGGGCCAACGTCCTGACTTTC. Translated: CASSFTLHSSGANVLTF. This chain connects TRBV7-3 to TRBJ2-6, with unresolved D. V lost 3 bases and J 0 bases, leaving 12 bases between the germline ends. The CDR3 runs to 17 residues. Germline CDR1 is SGHTA and CDR2 is FQGTGA. Supplemented by reference TRBV7-3 and TRBJ2-6, the full variable domain reads GAGVSQTPSNKVTEKGKYVELRCDPISGHTALYWYRQSLGQGPEFLIYFQGTGAADDSGLPNDRFFAVRPEGSVSTLKIQRTERGDSAVYLCASSFTLHSSGANVLTFGAGSRLTVL.

The chain carries TRBV2 and TRBJ1-4; a possible D gene is TRBD1 (6 bases). Looked up from germline, CDR1 is SNHLY and CDR2 is FYNNEI. V dropped 8 bases and J dropped 8 bases, with 15 bases sitting between them. The CDR3 extends over 13 amino acids. The CDR3 is CASYRARGEKLFF. DNA for the CDR3: TGTGCCAGCTACAGGGCACGTGGAGAAAAACTGTTTTTT.

The V call is TRBV29-1, the J call TRBJ2-1, with D possibly matching TRBD2 (6 bases). The V and J ends lost 4 bases and 7 bases respectively, with 20 bases between them. This CDR3 comprises 15 residues. Germline CDR1 and CDR2: SQVTM and ANQGSEA. The CDR3 DNA follows: TGCAGCGTTGGGACAACGGGAGTGCTGATGAATGAGCAGTTCTTC. Translating gives CSVGTTGVLMNEQFF.

The V and J genes are TRBV2 and TRBJ1-4; TRBD1 matches at 7 bases. This CDR3 contains 14 residues. Per the germline V gene, CDR1 is SNHLY and CDR2 is FYNNEI. V shed 8 bases and J 8 bases; nucleotides not matched to a gene: 11. CDR3 DNA sequence: TGTGCCAGCGCCCGACAGGGCGGAAACGAAAAACTGTTTTTT. It yields the protein CASARQGGNEKLFF.

This clonotype showed up just once. J is TRBJ1-1 and V is TRBV3-1, with 9 bases that match TRBD1. Germline values: CDR1 LGHDT, CDR2 YNNKEL (reference sequence). CDR3 size: 14 residues. Germline trimming cut 4 bases from V and 5 bases from J; bases unmatched to any gene: 5. The CDR3 protein is CASSRDRVRTEAFF. The DNA of the CDR3 is TGTGCCAGCAGCCGGGACAGGGTGAGGACTGAAGCTTTCTTT.

CDR3 bases: TGCAGTGGTACGAGACGGGGACTAGCCAAAAACATTCAGTACTTC. Its translation is CSGTRRGLAKNIQYF. The chain combines TRBV20-1 with TRBJ2-4; weak D call: TRBD2 (6 bases). Germline V gives CDR1 DFQATT, CDR2 SNEGSKA (reference sequence). V lost 7 bases, J lost 0 bases, and 16 bases lay in between. The CDR3 has 15 amino acids.

The CDR3 spells CASSLEEASTDTQYF. The CDR3 region has the DNA TGCGCCAGCAGCTTGGAGGAAGCTAGCACAGATACGCAGTATTTT. The genes are TRBV5-1 and TRBJ2-3; D is unresolved. Trimming pared 0 bases from V and 0 bases from J, leaving 8 bases between. CDR1 is SGHRS, CDR2 YFSETQ, per germline. The CDR3 is 15 residues long.

The chain links TRBV20-1 to TRBJ1-3; D possibly corresponds to TRBD1 (5 bases). From germline, CDR1 is DFQATT and CDR2 SNEGSKA (reference sequence). Between the trimmed V and J ends, which lost 3 bases and 0 bases, there was a span of 18 bases. The length of the CDR3 is 17 residues. CDR3 loop: CSASQGNRLNSGNTIYF. The CDR3 DNA follows: TGCAGTGCTAGTCAAGGAAACAGGCTAAACTCTGGAAACACCATATATTTT.

This clonotype has just a few counts. This chain connects TRBV3-1 to TRBJ1-1; D remains unclear. Germline CDR1 is LGHDT and CDR2 is YNNKEL (reference sequence). V shed 6 bases and J shed 1 base, with 6 bases lying between them. This CDR3 has 12 amino acids. As DNA, the CDR3 is TGTGCCAGCAGTCGGGGGAACACTGAAGCTTTCTTT. This encodes CASSRGNTEAFF.